This T cell receptor beta chain was recorded in a study of cytomegalovirus exposure and HLA in healthy donors. This CDR3 is 15 amino acids long. The germline V gene has CDR1 LNHDA and CDR2 SQIVND (reference sequence). V trimming: 4 bases; J trimming: 0 bases; junction bases outside the gene matches: 5. This table comes from immunoSEQ multiplex PCR, and its TCRdb copy is limited to in-frame clones, with some not included. The table includes fewer than 75,000 clones, 95% detected once. The rearrangement joins TRBV19 to TRBJ2-7; 8 nucleotides agree with TRBD1. This TCR came from a man between 18 and 35 years old in good health and CMV-seronegative. Sequencing was done on a sample of PBMCs. The CDR3 loop reads CASSTGQGPSYEQYF. The CDR3 DNA is TGTGCCAGTAGTACCGGACAGGGCCCCTCCTACGAGCAGTACTTC.